The sequence of this TCR beta chain was determined in a study of cytomegalovirus exposure and HLA in healthy donors. This clone occurred once. Its antigen remains unidentified. Per germline, CDR1 SNHLY and CDR2 FYNNEI. Deletions cut 7 bases from V and 0 bases from J, with 13 bases between. The CDR3 runs to 14 residues. PCR involved 60 Vbeta and 13 Jbeta primers. The repertoire was sequenced with immunoSEQ multiplex PCR; TCRdb's copy has only in-frame clones and lacks some. This sample has about 190,000 clones; approximately 84% occur once, and the top ten carry 2% to 3%. Study-wide results and caveats: Many donors shared some public TCRs, even though most TCR sequences were rare.

The chain recombines TRBV2 with TRBJ2-7, with D perhaps TRBD2 (6 bases). The source of this sequence is a woman aged 45-59 years in good health and CMV-seropositive. The sequenced sample was PBMCs. The CDR3 DNA is TGTGCCAGCATTCGGGGGATCAGCTCCTACGAGCAGTACTTC. It specifies CASIRGISSYEQYF.